The T cell receptor beta chain described here comes from a study of T-cell memory formation after mild COVID-19. Study details: Largely, TCR clusters stayed within a single donor. Study outcomes and limitations: Day 15 to 85 contractors were CD4/CD8 balanced; later expanders leaned CD4+.

This clonotype has more than one count but fewer than ten. The target antigen is unknown. Trimming took 4 bases from V and 4 from J, leaving 10 bases between them. The germline V gene encodes CDR1 SQVTM and CDR2 ANQGSEA. The CDR3 is 12 amino acids. The 5'RACE method, run with constant-segment primers, produced TCR alpha and TCR beta cDNA libraries (carrying sample barcodes and UMIs). Using its own MiXCR run on the 5' RACE reads, TCRdb lists one record per CDR3 protein. The table has around 300,000 distinct CDR3 sequences, roughly 15% seen once. Sequencing was done on a sample of PBMCs or a T cell subset sorted from them (not recorded which). This chain joins TRBV29-1 and TRBJ1-1; tentatively, D is TRBD1 (5 bases). This TCR derives from a man younger than 35 who had mild COVID-19 (a few samples of this study predate the infection). Cell type and time point are not known. The CDR3 reads CSVASQGTEAFF. CDR3 coding DNA: TGCAGCGTTGCTTCGCAGGGCACTGAAGCTTTCTTT.